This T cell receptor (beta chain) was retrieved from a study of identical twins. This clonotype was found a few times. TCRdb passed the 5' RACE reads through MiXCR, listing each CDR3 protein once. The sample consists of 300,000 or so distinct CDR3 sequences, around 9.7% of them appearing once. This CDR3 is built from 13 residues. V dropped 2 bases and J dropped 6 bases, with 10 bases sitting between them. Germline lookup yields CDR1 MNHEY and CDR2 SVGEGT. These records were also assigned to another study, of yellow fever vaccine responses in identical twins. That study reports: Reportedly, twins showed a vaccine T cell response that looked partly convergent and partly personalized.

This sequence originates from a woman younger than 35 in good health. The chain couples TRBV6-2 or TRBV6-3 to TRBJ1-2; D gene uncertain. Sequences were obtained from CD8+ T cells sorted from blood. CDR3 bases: TGTGCCAGCAGTTACGATCCGGGTGATGGCTACACCTTC. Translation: CASSYDPGDGYTF.